This entry is about one T cell receptor (beta chain). This sample was taken from a study of shared clonotypes between healthy human individuals. About the study: CD8 memory received one plate per donor, CD8 naive two, CD4 memory three and CD4 naive three.

Naive CD8 cells comprised CD45RO-negative, CCR7-positively selected cells, excluding terminally differentiated effector memory CD45RA+ cells. This CDR3 comprises 15 residues. Per germline, CDR1 LNHDA and CDR2 SQIVND (reference sequence). V gave up 1 base and J gave up 7 bases, with 11 bases separating them. The protocol was immunoSEQ multiplex PCR, while the TCRdb copy is restricted to in-frame clones and leaves out a portion. Among some 2.1 million clones listed, about 95% were seen once. Sequencing was performed on naive CD8+ T cells sorted from blood. The rearrangement uses TRBV19 and TRBJ1-6, with D possibly being TRBD1 (5 bases). The TCR sequence derives from a man aged 18-30 years in good health. CDR3 residues: CASSIGLTDNSPLHF. DNA for the CDR3: TGTGCCAGTAGTATAGGTTTGACAGACAATTCACCCCTCCACTTT.